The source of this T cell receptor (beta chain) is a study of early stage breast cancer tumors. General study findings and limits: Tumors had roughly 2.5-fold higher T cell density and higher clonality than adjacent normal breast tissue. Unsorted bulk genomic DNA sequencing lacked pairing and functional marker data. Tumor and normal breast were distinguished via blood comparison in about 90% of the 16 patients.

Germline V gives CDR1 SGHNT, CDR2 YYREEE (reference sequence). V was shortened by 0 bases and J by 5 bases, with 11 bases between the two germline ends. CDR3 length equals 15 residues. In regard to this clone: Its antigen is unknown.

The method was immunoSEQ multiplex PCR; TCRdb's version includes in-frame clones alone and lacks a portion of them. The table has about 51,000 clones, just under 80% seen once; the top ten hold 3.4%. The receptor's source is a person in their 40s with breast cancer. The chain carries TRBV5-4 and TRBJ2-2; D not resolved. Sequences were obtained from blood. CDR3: CASSLGQWGTGELFF. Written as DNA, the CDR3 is TGTGCCAGCAGCTTGGGCCAGTGGGGAACCGGGGAGCTGTTTTTT.